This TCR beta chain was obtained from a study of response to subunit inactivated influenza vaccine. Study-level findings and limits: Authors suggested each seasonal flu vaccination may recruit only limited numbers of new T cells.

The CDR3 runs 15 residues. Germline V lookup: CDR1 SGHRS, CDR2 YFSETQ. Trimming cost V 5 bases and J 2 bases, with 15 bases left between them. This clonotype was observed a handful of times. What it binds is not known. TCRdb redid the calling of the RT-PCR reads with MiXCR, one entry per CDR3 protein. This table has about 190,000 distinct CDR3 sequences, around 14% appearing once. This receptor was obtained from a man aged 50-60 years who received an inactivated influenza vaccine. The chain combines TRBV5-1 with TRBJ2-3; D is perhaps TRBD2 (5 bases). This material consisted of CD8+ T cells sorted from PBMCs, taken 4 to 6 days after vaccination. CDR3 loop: CASSSRWTDTDTQYF. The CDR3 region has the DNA TGCGCCAGCAGTTCGAGATGGACTGACACAGATACGCAGTATTTT.